What follows are 5 T cell receptor beta chains derived from one specimen sequenced in a study of control samples from healthy donors and cancer patients. Generated by immunoSEQ multiplex PCR, the TCRdb table keeps only in-frame clones and is missing some. In all, the sample yields some 180,000 clones. Sequencing was performed on blood. The receptors were gathered from a woman in her 30s in good health.

The chain carries TRBV3-1 (or the pseudogene TRBV3-2) and TRBJ1-4; D uncertain. Germline loops: CDR1 LGHDT, CDR2 YNNKEL (reference sequence). This CDR3 is built from 16 residues. V was clipped by 2 bases and J by 5 bases, with 15 bases between them. CDR3 loop: CASSQYSYSGNEKLFF. CDR3 nucleotide sequence: TGTGCCAGCAGCCAATATTCGTACTCCGGGAATGAAAAACTGTTTTTT.

CDR3 region: CASSYLGGSGNQPQHF. The CDR3 DNA is TGTGCCAGCAGTTACTTGGGGGGCTCTGGGAATCAGCCCCAGCATTTT. This rearrangement joins TRBV6-6 to TRBJ1-5; D possibly corresponds to TRBD1 (6 bases). Trimming took off 1 base at V and 4 bases at J, with 14 bases between the two ends. CDR1 and CDR2 (germline): MNHNY, SVGAGI (reference sequence). The CDR3 covers 16 residues.

The chain is built from TRBV6-5 and TRBJ1-3; weak D call: TRBD1 (5 bases). CDR3 length: 14 amino acids. Trimming left V 7 bases short and J 2 bases short, with 12 bases between. Germline CDR1 is MNHEY and CDR2 is SVGAGI. The CDR3 coding sequence is TGTGCCAGCATCCTGGGCAGGGCTGGAAACACCATATATTTT. It yields the protein CASILGRAGNTIYF.

The chain uses TRBV3-1 (or the pseudogene TRBV3-2) and TRBJ2-3; 8 nucleotides line up with TRBD1. The CDR3 is made up of 15 amino acids. After removal of 3 bases from V and 5 bases from J, the junction contained 7 bases not matched to a gene. The germline V gene encodes CDR1 LGHDT and CDR2 YNNKEL (reference sequence). The CDR3 nucleotides read TGTGCCAGCAGCCAGGAGACAGGGGTCGGAGATACGCAGTATTTT. Translating it yields CASSQETGVGDTQYF.

The V call is TRBV7-2, the J call TRBJ2-7; D uncertain. Germline V CDR1 and CDR2: SGHTA, FQGNSA. The CDR3 is 15 residues long. V lost 5 bases and J 1 base, leaving 15 bases between the germline ends. In nucleotides, the CDR3 is TGTGCCAGCAGCCCCCCTTGGACCGTATCCTACGAGCAGTACTTC. It yields the protein CASSPPWTVSYEQYF.